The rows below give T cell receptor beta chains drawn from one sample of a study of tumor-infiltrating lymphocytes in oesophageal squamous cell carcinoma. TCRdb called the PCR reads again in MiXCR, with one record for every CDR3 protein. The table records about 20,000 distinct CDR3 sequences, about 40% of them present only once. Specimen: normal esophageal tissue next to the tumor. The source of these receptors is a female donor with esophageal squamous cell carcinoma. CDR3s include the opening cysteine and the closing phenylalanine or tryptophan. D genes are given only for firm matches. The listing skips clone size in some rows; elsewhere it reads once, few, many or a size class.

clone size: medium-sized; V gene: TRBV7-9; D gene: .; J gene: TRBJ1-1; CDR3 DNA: TGTGCCAGCAGCTACCTCGGACCTGGGGCTGAAGCTTTCTTT; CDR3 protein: CASSYLGPGAEAFF
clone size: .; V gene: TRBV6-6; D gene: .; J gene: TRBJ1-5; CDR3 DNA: TGTGCCAGCAGTTCGGCCTTCGGGGGGGTTGGCAATCAGCCCCAGCATTTT; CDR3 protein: CASSSAFGGVGNQPQHF
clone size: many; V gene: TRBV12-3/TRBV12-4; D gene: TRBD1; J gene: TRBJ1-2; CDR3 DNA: TGTGCCAGCAGCGACAGGGGGCGTGGTGGCTACACCTTC; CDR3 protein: CASSDRGRGGYTF
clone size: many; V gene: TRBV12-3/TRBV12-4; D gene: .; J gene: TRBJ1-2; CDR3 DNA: TGTGCCAGCAGTCGTCCGCCGGAATTCTTCTTC; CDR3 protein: CASSRPPEFFF
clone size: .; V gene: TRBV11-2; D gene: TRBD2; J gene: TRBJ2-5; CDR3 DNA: TGTGCCAGCAGCCCATATCGGAGCGGGGGGCGTCAAGAGACCCAGTACTTC; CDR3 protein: CASSPYRSGGRQETQYF
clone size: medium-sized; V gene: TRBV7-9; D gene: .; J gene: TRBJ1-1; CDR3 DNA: TGTGCCAGCAGCTTGACAGGGAACACTGAAGCTTTCTTT; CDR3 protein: CASSLTGNTEAFF
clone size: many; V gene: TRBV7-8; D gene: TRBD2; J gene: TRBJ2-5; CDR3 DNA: TGTGCCAGCACTTTTACGGGGGGAGAGACCCAGTACTTC; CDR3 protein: CASTFTGGETQYF
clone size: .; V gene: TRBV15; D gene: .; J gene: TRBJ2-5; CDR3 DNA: TGTGCCACGACAGGGGAGGGGGCAGAGACCCAGTACTTC; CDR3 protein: CATTGEGAETQYF
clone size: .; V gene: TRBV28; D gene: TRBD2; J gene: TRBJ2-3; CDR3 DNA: TGTGCCAGCAGGCTAGCGGGACACACAGATACGCAGTATTTT; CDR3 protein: CASRLAGHTDTQYF
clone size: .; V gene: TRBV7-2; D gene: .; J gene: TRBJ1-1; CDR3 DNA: TGTGCCAGCAGCTTAGAACTGTCGAACACTGAAGCTTTCTTT; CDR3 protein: CASSLELSNTEAFF
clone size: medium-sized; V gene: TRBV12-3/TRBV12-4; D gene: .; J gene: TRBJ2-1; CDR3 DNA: TGTGCCAGCAGCTGGCTTGGGGGTTCCTACAATGAGCAGTTCTTC; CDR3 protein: CASSWLGGSYNEQFF
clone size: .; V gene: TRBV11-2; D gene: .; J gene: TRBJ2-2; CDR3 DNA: TGTGCCAGCAGCCCGGCCAGGGGGGTAGTCGGGCAGCTGTTTTTT; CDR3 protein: CASSPARGVVGQLFF
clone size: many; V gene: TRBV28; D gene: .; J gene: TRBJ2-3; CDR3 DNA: TGTGCCAGCAGCCTAGCCGGACCGCAAGATACGCAGTATTTT; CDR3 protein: CASSLAGPQDTQYF
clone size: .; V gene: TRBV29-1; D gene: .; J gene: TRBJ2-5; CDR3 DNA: TGCAGCGGCTTGGACGGGAACCAAGAGACCCAGTACTTC; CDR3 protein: CSGLDGNQETQYF
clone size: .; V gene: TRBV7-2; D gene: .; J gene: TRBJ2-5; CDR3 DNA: TGTGCCAGCGCCGAGTGGGGATCATCTCAAGAGACCCAGTACTTC; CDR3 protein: CASAEWGSSQETQYF
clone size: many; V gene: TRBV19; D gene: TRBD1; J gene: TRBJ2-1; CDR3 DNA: TGTGCCAGTAGTATTTTGGGGACAGGGGCGAGGGAGCAGTTCTTC; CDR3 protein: CASSILGTGAREQFF
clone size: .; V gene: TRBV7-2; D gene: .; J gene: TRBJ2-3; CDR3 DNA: TGTGCCAGCAGCTTAGTAGAGGGGTCCTACGAGAAGTACTTC; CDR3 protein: CASSLVEGSYEKYF
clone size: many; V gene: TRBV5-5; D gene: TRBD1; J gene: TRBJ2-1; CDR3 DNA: TGTGCCAGCAGCTTGGCGGGGGCAGGGGGCTATAATGAGCAGTTCTTC; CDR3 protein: CASSLAGAGGYNEQFF
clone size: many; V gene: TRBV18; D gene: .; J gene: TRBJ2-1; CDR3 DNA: TGTGCCAGCTCCCCGACGGGAGAGCAGTTCTTC; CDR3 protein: CASSPTGEQFF
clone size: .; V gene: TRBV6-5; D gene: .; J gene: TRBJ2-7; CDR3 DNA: TGTGCCAGCAGGGAACACGGGCAGGGCAGATGGGGGACCTACGAGCAGTACTTC; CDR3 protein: CASREHGQGRWGTYEQYF
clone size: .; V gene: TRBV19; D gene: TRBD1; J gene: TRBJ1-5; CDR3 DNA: TGTGCCAGTAGTATAACAGGGGGAAATCAGCCCCAGCATTTT; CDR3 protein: CASSITGGNQPQHF
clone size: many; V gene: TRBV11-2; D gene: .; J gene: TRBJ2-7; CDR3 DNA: TGTGCCAGCAGCTTAGCCCAGGGACTGCTCTACGAGCAGTACTTC; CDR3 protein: CASSLAQGLLYEQYF
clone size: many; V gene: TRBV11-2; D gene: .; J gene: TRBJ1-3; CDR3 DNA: TGTGCCAGCAGCTCAGGACTCTCTGGAAACACCATATATTTT; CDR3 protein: CASSSGLSGNTIYF
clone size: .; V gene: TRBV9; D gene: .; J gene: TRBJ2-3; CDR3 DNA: TGTGCCAGCAGCGTAGCTGTACTCCTCGGAGATACGCAGTATTTT; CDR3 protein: CASSVAVLLGDTQYF
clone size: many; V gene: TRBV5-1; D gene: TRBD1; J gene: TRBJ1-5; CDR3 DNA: TGCGCCAGCAGCTTGGGGGACAGGGGGATTGACCAGCCCCAGCATTTT; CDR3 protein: CASSLGDRGIDQPQHF
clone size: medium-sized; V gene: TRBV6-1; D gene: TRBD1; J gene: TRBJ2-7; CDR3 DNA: TGTGCCAGCAGTGAAGGCACCGGGACAGGGTACGACGAGCAGTACTTC; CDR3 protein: CASSEGTGTGYDEQYF
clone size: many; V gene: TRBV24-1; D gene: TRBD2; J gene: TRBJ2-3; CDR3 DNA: TGTGCCACCAGTGACTCGGGACTAGCGGGAGGGACGAGCACAGATACGCAGTATTTT; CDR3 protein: CATSDSGLAGGTSTDTQYF
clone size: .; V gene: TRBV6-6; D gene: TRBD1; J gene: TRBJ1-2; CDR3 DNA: TGTGCCAGCAGCGACTCGACAGGGAGCGGCTACACCTTC; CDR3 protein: CASSDSTGSGYTF
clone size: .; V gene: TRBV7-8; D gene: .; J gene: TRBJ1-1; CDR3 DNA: TGTGCCAGCAGCTTACATGGGTCGGTGAATGAAGCTTTCTTT; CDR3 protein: CASSLHGSVNEAFF
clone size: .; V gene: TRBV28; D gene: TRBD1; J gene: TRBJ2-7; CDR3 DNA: TGTGCCAGCGGGGGACAGGGGGTAATAAGCGACGAGCAGTACTTC; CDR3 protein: CASGGQGVISDEQYF
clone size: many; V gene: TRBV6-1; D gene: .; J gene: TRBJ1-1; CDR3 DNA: TGTGCCAGCAGGGAAACAAACACTGAAGCTTTCTTT; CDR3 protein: CASRETNTEAFF
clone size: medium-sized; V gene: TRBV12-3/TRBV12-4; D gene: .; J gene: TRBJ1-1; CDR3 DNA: TGTGCCAGCAGTTTTTCCCCGAACACTGAAGCTTTCTTT; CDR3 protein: CASSFSPNTEAFF
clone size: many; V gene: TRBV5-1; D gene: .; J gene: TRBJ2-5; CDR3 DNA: TGCGCCAGCAGCTCCACGGGAGAGACCCAGTACTTC; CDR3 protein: CASSSTGETQYF
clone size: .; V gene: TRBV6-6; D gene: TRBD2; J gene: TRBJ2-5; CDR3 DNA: TGTGCCAGCAAATCTAGCGGTAAAGGCCAAGAGGCCCAGTACTTC; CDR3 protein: CASKSSGKGQEAQYF
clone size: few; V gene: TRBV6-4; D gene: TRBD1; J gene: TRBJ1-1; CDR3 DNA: TGTGCCAGCAGCGGACAGGGGGGATTCACTGAAGCTTTCTTT; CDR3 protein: CASSGQGGFTEAFF
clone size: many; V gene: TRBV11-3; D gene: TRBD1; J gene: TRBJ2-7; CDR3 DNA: TGTGCCAGCAGCCCCCGGGACAGGGGCGAAAGCTCCTACGAGCAGTACTTC; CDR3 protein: CASSPRDRGESSYEQYF
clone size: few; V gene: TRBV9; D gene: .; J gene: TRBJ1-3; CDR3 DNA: TGTGCCAGCAGCCATCCACAGGGATCTGGAAACACCATATATTTT; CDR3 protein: CASSHPQGSGNTIYF
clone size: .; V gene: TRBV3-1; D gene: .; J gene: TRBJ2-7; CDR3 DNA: TGTGCCAGCAGCCAAGTATACGAGCAGTACTTC; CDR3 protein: CASSQVYEQYF
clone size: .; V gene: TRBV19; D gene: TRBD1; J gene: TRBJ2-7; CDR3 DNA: TGTGCCAGTACTTCCGGGACAGGGCCCTACGAGCAGTACTTC; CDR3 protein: CASTSGTGPYEQYF
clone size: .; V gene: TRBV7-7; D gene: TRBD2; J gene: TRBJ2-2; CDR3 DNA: TGTGCCAGCAGCTCCCGACTAGCGGGGAACACCGGGGAGCTGTTTTTT; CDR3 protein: CASSSRLAGNTGELFF
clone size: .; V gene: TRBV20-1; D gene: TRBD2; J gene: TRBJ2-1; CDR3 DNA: TGCAGTGCTTTACGGACTAGCGGGAGGGCCTATGAGCAGTTCTTC; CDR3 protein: CSALRTSGRAYEQFF
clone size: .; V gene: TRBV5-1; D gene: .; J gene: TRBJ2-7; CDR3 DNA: TGCGCCAGCAGCCCCGGGCTCTCCCTGGGCTCCTACGAGCAGTACTTC; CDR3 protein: CASSPGLSLGSYEQYF
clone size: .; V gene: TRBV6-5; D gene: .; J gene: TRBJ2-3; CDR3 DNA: TGTGCCAGCAGTTACGCAGGGTTCGCGAACACCGGGGAGCTGTATTTT; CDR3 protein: CASSYAGFANTGELYF
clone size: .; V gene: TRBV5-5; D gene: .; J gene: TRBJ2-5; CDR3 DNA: TGTGCCAGCTTGGACGACAATGAGCAGTGCTTC; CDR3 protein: CASLDDNEQCF
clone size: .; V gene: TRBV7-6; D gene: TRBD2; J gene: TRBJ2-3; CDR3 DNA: TGTGCCAGCAGCTTAGGGCTAGCGGGAGGGCGTGCAGATACGCAGTATTTT; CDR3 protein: CASSLGLAGGRADTQYF
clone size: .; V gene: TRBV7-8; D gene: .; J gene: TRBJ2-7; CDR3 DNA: TGTGCCAGCAGCCTAACCGGGTTCCACGAGCAGTACTTC; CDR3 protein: CASSLTGFHEQYF
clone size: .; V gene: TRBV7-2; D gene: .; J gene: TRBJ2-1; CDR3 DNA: TGTGCCAGCAGCTTAGTACACGCCGGCGACAGGCGGGGGAATGAGCAGTTCTTC; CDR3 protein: CASSLVHAGDRRGNEQFF
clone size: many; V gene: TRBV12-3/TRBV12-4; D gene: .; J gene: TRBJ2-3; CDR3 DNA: TGTGCCAGCAGTTTAGGGGAGGCAGATACGCAGTATTTT; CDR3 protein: CASSLGEADTQYF
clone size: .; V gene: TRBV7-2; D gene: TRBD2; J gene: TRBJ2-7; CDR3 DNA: TGTGCCAGCAGCTCCTCCCTGCGACTAGCGGAGACCTACAATGAGCAGTACTTC; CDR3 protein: CASSSSLRLAETYNEQYF
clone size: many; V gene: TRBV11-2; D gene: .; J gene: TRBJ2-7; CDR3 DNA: TGTGCCAGCAGCTTAGCGGGCGGAGAGCAGTACTTC; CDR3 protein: CASSLAGGEQYF
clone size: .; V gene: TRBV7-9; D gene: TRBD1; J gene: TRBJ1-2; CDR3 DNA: TGTGCCAGCAGCTTACAGGGGGTGGGCTACACCTTC; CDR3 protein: CASSLQGVGYTF
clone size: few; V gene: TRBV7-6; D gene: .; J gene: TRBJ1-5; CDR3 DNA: TGTGCCAGCAGCTTAGCTTCGGACGGCAATCAGCCCCAGCATTTT; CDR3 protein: CASSLASDGNQPQHF
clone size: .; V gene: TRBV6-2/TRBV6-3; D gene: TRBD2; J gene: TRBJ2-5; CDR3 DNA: TGTGCCAGCAGGATCGGGACTAGCGGGGAAGAGACCCAGTACTTC; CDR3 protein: CASRIGTSGEETQYF
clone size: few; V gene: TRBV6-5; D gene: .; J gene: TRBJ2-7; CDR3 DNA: TGTGCCAGCAGTTACTCGAAAATCCCTTTTGAGCAGTACTTC; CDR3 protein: CASSYSKIPFEQYF